The rows below give T cell receptor beta chains drawn from one sample of a study of blood T cell repertoires in COVID-19. Produced via immunoSEQ multiplex PCR; TCRdb's table is partial and in-frame only. The sample has hundreds of thousands of clones; approximately 90% are singletons. The sample taken for sequencing was peripheral blood. These receptor sequences come from a woman aged 18-35 years with acute or convalescent COVID-19. Both conserved end residues are part of each CDR3. D genes are given only for firm matches. Part of the rows lack a size; the others show once, few, many or a class for expanded clones.

d_gene: TRBD1; abundance: NA; j_gene: TRBJ1-1; v_gene: TRBV3-1/TRBV3-2; CDR3nt: TGTGCCAGCAGCCAAGTCCATGGTCAGGGGGACACTGAAGCTTTCTTT; CDR3aa: CASSQVHGQGDTEAFF
d_gene: TRBD1; abundance: NA; j_gene: TRBJ2-3; v_gene: TRBV7-2; CDR3nt: TGTGCCAGCAGTTACAGGACAGGGAGCACAGATACGCAGTATTTT; CDR3aa: CASSYRTGSTDTQYF
d_gene: TRBD1; abundance: NA; j_gene: TRBJ1-2; v_gene: TRBV27; CDR3nt: TGTGCCAGCAGTTCCTCCGGACAGGGGGACTATGGCTACACCTTC; CDR3aa: CASSSSGQGDYGYTF
d_gene: NA; abundance: NA; j_gene: TRBJ1-1; v_gene: TRBV10-3; CDR3nt: TGTGCCATCAGTGAGGGCAGTGTGAACACTGAAGCTTTCTTT; CDR3aa: CAISEGSVNTEAFF
d_gene: NA; abundance: few; j_gene: TRBJ1-1; v_gene: TRBV5-1; CDR3nt: TGCGCCAGCAGCTTAGGGGGGAACACTGAAGCTTTCTTT; CDR3aa: CASSLGGNTEAFF
d_gene: NA; abundance: NA; j_gene: TRBJ1-4; v_gene: TRBV6-6; CDR3nt: TGTGCCAGCAGTTACTCTCTACGAGGAGGGGAAAAACTGTTTTTT; CDR3aa: CASSYSLRGGEKLFF
d_gene: TRBD1; abundance: NA; j_gene: TRBJ1-2; v_gene: TRBV19; CDR3nt: TGTGCCAGTAGTCCAGGGGGGAGCTACACCTTC; CDR3aa: CASSPGGSYTF
d_gene: NA; abundance: NA; j_gene: TRBJ1-1; v_gene: TRBV30; CDR3nt: TGTGCCTGGAGTGTACAGGGACATATGAACACTGAAGCTTTCTTT; CDR3aa: CAWSVQGHMNTEAFF
d_gene: TRBD1; abundance: once; j_gene: TRBJ1-5; v_gene: TRBV18; CDR3nt: TGTGCCAGCGCAGACAGGGAAATTCAGCCCCAGCATTTT; CDR3aa: CASADREIQPQHF
d_gene: TRBD2; abundance: NA; j_gene: TRBJ2-7; v_gene: TRBV29-1; CDR3nt: TGCAGCGTTGGGACTAGCGGACGATACGAGCAGTACTTC; CDR3aa: CSVGTSGRYEQYF
d_gene: NA; abundance: NA; j_gene: TRBJ2-7; v_gene: TRBV7-6; CDR3nt: TGTGCCAGCAGCTTAGCGCCCAGTCCCTACGAGCAGTACTTC; CDR3aa: CASSLAPSPYEQYF
d_gene: NA; abundance: NA; j_gene: TRBJ2-3; v_gene: TRBV24-1; CDR3nt: TGTGCCACCCACCCGGGAGTCAAGGGAACAGATACGCAGTATTTT; CDR3aa: CATHPGVKGTDTQYF
d_gene: TRBD1; abundance: NA; j_gene: TRBJ1-1; v_gene: TRBV20-1; CDR3nt: TGCAGTGCTAGTGTGCATGTTCTGACAGGGACCATGCCGAACACTGAAGCTTTCTTT; CDR3aa: CSASVHVLTGTMPNTEAFF
d_gene: NA; abundance: NA; j_gene: TRBJ1-2; v_gene: TRBV9; CDR3nt: TGTGCCAGCAGCGCTAGGGACGGGGGTTGGTCTCGCGGCTACACCTTC; CDR3aa: CASSARDGGWSRGYTF
d_gene: TRBD1; abundance: NA; j_gene: TRBJ2-7; v_gene: TRBV6-5; CDR3nt: TGTGCCAGCAGTTACTCACGGACAGGGACCTACGAGCAGTACTTC; CDR3aa: CASSYSRTGTYEQYF
d_gene: TRBD1; abundance: once; j_gene: TRBJ1-1; v_gene: TRBV5-1; CDR3nt: TGCGCCAGCACCCTGATGACAGGGATGAACACTGAAGCTTTCTTT; CDR3aa: CASTLMTGMNTEAFF
d_gene: NA; abundance: NA; j_gene: TRBJ1-3; v_gene: TRBV9; CDR3nt: TGTGCCAGCAGCGTAGGAGGAGGGTTCGGAAACACCATATATTTT; CDR3aa: CASSVGGGFGNTIYF
d_gene: NA; abundance: NA; j_gene: TRBJ1-1; v_gene: TRBV18; CDR3nt: TGTGCCAGCTCACCGGGGGCGCTGAACACTGAAGCTTTCTTT; CDR3aa: CASSPGALNTEAFF
d_gene: TRBD1; abundance: NA; j_gene: TRBJ2-7; v_gene: TRBV3-1/TRBV3-2; CDR3nt: TGTGCCAGCAGCCGGACAGGGCCCCTCTACGAGCAGTACTTC; CDR3aa: CASSRTGPLYEQYF
d_gene: NA; abundance: NA; j_gene: TRBJ2-7; v_gene: TRBV29-1; CDR3nt: TGCAGCGTTGGTTTTGCGGAGGTAAGGGATGTCTACGAGCAGTACTTC; CDR3aa: CSVGFAEVRDVYEQYF
d_gene: NA; abundance: NA; j_gene: TRBJ2-3; v_gene: TRBV9; CDR3nt: TGTGCCAGCAGCGTAGCCGGGACAACAGATACGCAGTATTTT; CDR3aa: CASSVAGTTDTQYF
d_gene: NA; abundance: NA; j_gene: TRBJ2-7; v_gene: TRBV19; CDR3nt: TGTGCCAGTAGTCTCGGGACACCGTCCTACGAGCAGTACTTC; CDR3aa: CASSLGTPSYEQYF
d_gene: TRBD1; abundance: NA; j_gene: TRBJ1-2; v_gene: TRBV27; CDR3nt: TGTGCCAGCAGTTTACAAGGGGACAGCTATGGCTACACCTTC; CDR3aa: CASSLQGDSYGYTF
d_gene: TRBD1; abundance: NA; j_gene: TRBJ1-6; v_gene: TRBV19; CDR3nt: TGTGCCAGTAGCCCAAGACAGGGAGTGTATAATTCACCCCTCCACTTT; CDR3aa: CASSPRQGVYNSPLHF
d_gene: NA; abundance: NA; j_gene: TRBJ1-5; v_gene: TRBV3-1/TRBV3-2; CDR3nt: TGTGCCAGCAGCCAAGAGGGGCTGAGCAATCAGCCCCAGCATTTT; CDR3aa: CASSQEGLSNQPQHF
d_gene: NA; abundance: NA; j_gene: TRBJ1-4; v_gene: TRBV15; CDR3nt: TGTGCCACCAGCAGAGGCATCCGGGGTAGTGAAAAACTGTTTTTT; CDR3aa: CATSRGIRGSEKLFF
d_gene: NA; abundance: NA; j_gene: TRBJ1-2; v_gene: TRBV6-1; CDR3nt: TGTGCCAGCAGTGAATTGCTTCCGTGGGCACAAAACTATGGCTACACCTTC; CDR3aa: CASSELLPWAQNYGYTF
d_gene: NA; abundance: NA; j_gene: TRBJ1-5; v_gene: TRBV18; CDR3nt: TGTGCCAGCTCTATAGGACAGAATCAGCCCCAGCATTTT; CDR3aa: CASSIGQNQPQHF
d_gene: TRBD2; abundance: NA; j_gene: TRBJ2-3; v_gene: TRBV3-1/TRBV3-2; CDR3nt: TGTGCCAGCAGCCCTCAACAGGCTAGCGGGGGAGATACGCAGTATTTT; CDR3aa: CASSPQQASGGDTQYF
d_gene: NA; abundance: NA; j_gene: TRBJ1-4; v_gene: TRBV2; CDR3nt: TGTGCCAGCAGTGAGTGGGCTGGCCGCACAACTAATGAAAAACTGTTTTTT; CDR3aa: CASSEWAGRTTNEKLFF
d_gene: NA; abundance: NA; j_gene: TRBJ2-5; v_gene: TRBV6-5; CDR3nt: TGTGCCAGCAGCGGGTCGGGGTTCCAAGAGACCCAGTACTTC; CDR3aa: CASSGSGFQETQYF
d_gene: NA; abundance: NA; j_gene: TRBJ1-2; v_gene: TRBV7-6; CDR3nt: TGTGCCAGCAGCTTAGCGGCAGGTTCGACGATTTATGGCTACACCTTC; CDR3aa: CASSLAAGSTIYGYTF
d_gene: NA; abundance: NA; j_gene: TRBJ2-2; v_gene: TRBV7-8; CDR3nt: TGTGCCAGCAGCCGAGGGGGGCCGGGCACCGGGGAGCTGTTTTTT; CDR3aa: CASSRGGPGTGELFF
d_gene: TRBD1; abundance: NA; j_gene: TRBJ2-3; v_gene: TRBV9; CDR3nt: TGTGCCAGCTCCAGACAGGGGGCGGTTGGCACAGATACGCAGTATTTT; CDR3aa: CASSRQGAVGTDTQYF
d_gene: TRBD1; abundance: NA; j_gene: TRBJ1-5; v_gene: TRBV30; CDR3nt: TGTGCCTGGAGTAAAGGGGGCGTTCAGCCCCAGCATTTT; CDR3aa: CAWSKGGVQPQHF
d_gene: TRBD1; abundance: NA; j_gene: TRBJ1-1; v_gene: TRBV14; CDR3nt: TGTGCCAGCAGCCGATCGCCGGGACAGGACTCTCCTAACACTGAAGCTTTCTTT; CDR3aa: CASSRSPGQDSPNTEAFF
d_gene: TRBD1; abundance: NA; j_gene: TRBJ1-1; v_gene: TRBV29-1; CDR3nt: TGCAGCGTTGATAGAGTCGGACAGGCAGGGGGGGCTTTCTTT; CDR3aa: CSVDRVGQAGGAFF
d_gene: NA; abundance: NA; j_gene: TRBJ2-3; v_gene: TRBV9; CDR3nt: TGTGCCAGCAGCGTAGGGGGCGGGGCGACAGATACGCAGTATTTT; CDR3aa: CASSVGGGATDTQYF
d_gene: NA; abundance: NA; j_gene: TRBJ1-3; v_gene: TRBV3-1/TRBV3-2; CDR3nt: TGTGCCAGCAGCTCCGGGGAGATCTCTGGAAACACCATATATTTT; CDR3aa: CASSSGEISGNTIYF
d_gene: NA; abundance: NA; j_gene: TRBJ2-1; v_gene: TRBV19; CDR3nt: TGTGCCAGTAGTATAGCGCGTACCAACTACAATGAGCAGTTCTTC; CDR3aa: CASSIARTNYNEQFF
d_gene: NA; abundance: NA; j_gene: TRBJ1-1; v_gene: TRBV7-6; CDR3nt: TGTGCCAGCAGCCCCGCCAGGGTATGGAACACTGAAGCTTTCTTT; CDR3aa: CASSPARVWNTEAFF
d_gene: TRBD1; abundance: NA; j_gene: TRBJ1-6; v_gene: TRBV5-6; CDR3nt: TGTGCCAGCAGCGTCCACAGGGGCTCCTATAATTCACCCCTCCACTTT; CDR3aa: CASSVHRGSYNSPLHF
d_gene: NA; abundance: NA; j_gene: TRBJ2-7; v_gene: TRBV28; CDR3nt: TGTGCCAGCAGTTACCTTACAGGATCCTACGAGCAGTACTTC; CDR3aa: CASSYLTGSYEQYF
d_gene: NA; abundance: once; j_gene: TRBJ2-1; v_gene: TRBV6-5; CDR3nt: TGTGCCAGCAGATCCGCGGGGCCTCACAATGAGCAGTTCTTC; CDR3aa: CASRSAGPHNEQFF
d_gene: NA; abundance: NA; j_gene: TRBJ2-7; v_gene: TRBV13; CDR3nt: TGTGCCAGCAGCCCTGGACAGTCCTACGAGCAGTACTTC; CDR3aa: CASSPGQSYEQYF